The source of this T cell receptor beta chain is a study of regulatory T cells in long-lasting Graves disease. General observations from the study: Compared with new cases, persistent Graves' patients showed reduced TCR diversity.

Investigators prepared the TCR beta libraries by applying iRepertoire HTBI primers and Arm-PCR of CDR3 regions. TCRdb recomputed calls from the multiplex PCR reads with MiXCR, one row per CDR3 protein. In the table there are over 450,000 distinct CDR3 sequences, 12% of which are singletons. CDR3 length: 14 amino acids. Germline V gene data show CDR1 as SEHNR and CDR2 as FQNEAQ (reference sequence). Remarks on this clonotype: Its antigen is not identified. A far larger clone lies a single base away; this is likely a read error.

Time point meaning: newly diagnosed GD, antithyroid drugs for less than 3 months. PBMC RNA was the source of the TCR library. The same sample was also studied in work on T cells in Graves' hyperthyroidism and ophthalmopathy. From that report: Blood held most thyroid clonotypes expanded above 0.001 frequency.

The V call is TRBV7-9, the J call TRBJ2-1; D not certain. Matching the DNA end better, TRBJ2-5 makes the J call doubtful. The source was peripheral blood mononuclear cells (PBMCs), collected at new diagnosis, from a patient treated with antithyroid drugs. The clonotype originates from a woman aged 25 to 39 with Graves disease. CDR3 in DNA: TGTGCCAGCAGCCCGTATGACTTAAAAGAGACCCAGTACTTC. This gives the protein CASSPYDLKETQYF.